This T cell receptor beta chain stems from a study of blood T cell repertoires in COVID-19. Whole-study context: Material from acute and convalescent COVID-19 was sourced from the United States, Italy and Spain.

TCRdb's copy holds only in-frame clones and misses some; the assay was immunoSEQ multiplex PCR. This sample has a few hundred thousand clones, with roughly four fifths found just once. Recovered participants had two consecutive negative NP/OP PCR tests, healthcare professional clearance, or symptom resolution. Sequenced: PBMCs or T cells enriched from blood (not recorded which). This receptor was identified in a woman between 50 and 59 years old who had recovered from COVID-19.

CDR3 in amino acids: CASKPTGSGNTIYF. CDR3 DNA: TGTGCCAGTAAGCCGACAGGATCTGGAAACACCATATATTTT. The V and J genes are TRBV19 and TRBJ1-3; TRBD1 might be the D (6 bases). The CDR3 loop spans 14 amino acids. Germline V gene data show CDR1 as LNHDA and CDR2 as SQIVND (reference sequence). V lost 7 bases, J lost 1 base, and 11 bases lay in between.